These 2 T cell receptor beta chains were sequenced from one sample in a study of shared clonotypes between healthy human individuals. The protocol was immunoSEQ multiplex PCR, while the TCRdb copy is restricted to in-frame clones and leaves out a portion. This sample has more than 2 million clones, with 85% to 95% found just once. Sequences were obtained from naive CD4+ T cells sorted from blood. Subset: CD45RA+ positively selected. These receptors came from a man aged 18 to 30 in good health.

The chain recombines TRBV4-2 with TRBJ2-1, with TRBD2 identical over 12 bases. Germline CDR1 is LGHNA and CDR2 is YNFKEQ. V lost 0 bases to trimming and J lost 1 base; unmatched junction nucleotides: 7. The CDR3 loop spans 19 amino acids. The CDR3 sequence is CASSQDVLAGGDSYNEQFF. CDR3 nucleotides: TGTGCCAGCAGCCAAGACGTACTAGCGGGGGGTGATTCCTACAATGAGCAGTTCTTC.

V is TRBV27 and J is TRBJ2-1; TRBD2 matches at 10 bases. With 5 bases clipped from V and 5 bases from J, the junction kept 9 bases outside the gene matches. CDR1 is MNHEY and CDR2 is SMNVEV in the germline V gene (reference sequence). The CDR3 length is 16 residues. The CDR3 DNA reads as TGTGCCAGCAGTGACCTCTCGGGACTAGCGAACAATGAGCAGTTCTTC. It yields the protein CASSDLSGLANNEQFF.